This entry lists 19 T cell receptor beta chains sequenced from one sample in a study of T cells after yellow fever vaccination. TCRdb reanalysed the 5' RACE reads using MiXCR and keeps one entry per CDR3 protein. Seen here are 240,000 or so distinct CDR3 sequences, 6.5% to 8.5% observed once, and the top ten hold approximately 0.85%. Sequencing was performed on CD4+ T cells sorted from PBMCs, taken 15 days after the yellow fever booster vaccination. The receptors were sampled from a man between 25 and 39 years old who received the YFV17D yellow fever vaccine.

This clonotype was seen many times. The chain has TRBV3-1 and TRBJ2-1, with 8 bases matching TRBD2. CDR1 is LGHDT, CDR2 YNNKEL, per germline (reference sequence). V was clipped by 4 bases and J by 6 bases; unmatched bases: 14. CDR3 length: 17 amino acids. Written as DNA, the CDR3 is TGTGCCAGCAGCCGAGGATCTGGGACTAGAGGGGCCAATGAGCAGTTCTTC. Its protein is CASSRGSGTRGANEQFF.

This rearrangement joins TRBV25-1 to TRBJ1-3, with a possible D match to TRBD1 (6 bases). The CDR3 is 14 amino acids. Trimming took off 4 bases at V and 1 base at J, with 8 bases between the two ends. Germline V CDR1 and CDR2: MGHDK, SYGVNS. CDR3 DNA sequence: TGTGCCAGCAGTGGGGGGGCTTCTGGAAACACCATATATTTT. Its protein product is CASSGGASGNTIYF.

This sequence joins TRBV4-2 and TRBJ1-6; no clear D gene. Germline CDR1 reads LGHNA; CDR2 reads YNFKEQ. V shed 1 base and J shed 6 bases, with 7 bases lying between them. The CDR3 has 14 residues. This CDR3 reads CASSQARSNSPLHF. The CDR3 DNA reads TGTGCCAGCAGCCAAGCACGCTCTAATTCACCCCTCCACTTT.

This chain links TRBV18 with TRBJ2-5, with a tentative D call TRBD1 (5 bases). The CDR3 covers 14 residues. Trimming left V 1 base short and J 1 base short, with 7 bases between. Germline values: CDR1 KGHSH, CDR2 LQKENI. The CDR3 DNA follows: TGTGCCAGCTCACCACTTGACAGCCAAGAGACCCAGTACTTC. Its translation is CASSPLDSQETQYF.

This chain joins TRBV29-1 and TRBJ2-3, with D perhaps matching TRBD1 (5 bases). V lost 7 bases and J lost 3, with 17 bases in between. CDR3 length equals 14 residues. Germline V gene sequence: CDR1 SQVTM, CDR2 ANQGSEA. The CDR3 bases are TGCAGCGCCGCGGAAGGGGTCCGGACAGATACGCAGTATTTT. Its translation is CSAAEGVRTDTQYF.

This sequence joins TRBV6-2 or TRBV6-3 and TRBJ1-1; maybe TRBD1 (5 bases). The CDR3 is 16 residues long. Germline assignment: CDR1 MNHEY and CDR2 SVGEGT. V lost 2 bases, J lost 0 bases, and 13 bases lay in between. In DNA form, the CDR3 reads TGTGCCAGCAGTTACCGGCAGGGAGGGGTGAACACTGAAGCTTTCTTT. Its protein product is CASSYRQGGVNTEAFF.

This clonotype turned up a few times. The chain joins TRBV11-3 to TRBJ2-3; D gene uncertain. The CDR3 totals 16 residues. Germline lookup yields CDR1 SGHNT and CDR2 YENEEA. Trimming took off 5 bases at V and 0 bases at J, with 15 bases between the two ends. In DNA, the CDR3 is TGTGCCAGCAGCCCACGGCAGTTTCCTAGCACAGATACGCAGTATTTT. Amino acid sequence: CASSPRQFPSTDTQYF.

The table lists this clonotype with a few counts. The rearrangement uses TRBV30 and TRBJ2-5; possibly TRBD1 for D (6 bases). Looked up from germline, CDR1 is GTSNPN and CDR2 is SVGIG (reference sequence). The ends were cut back, 3 bases at V and 2 bases at J, with 10 bases in the middle. CDR3 length: 13 residues. CDR3 protein: CAWRRQVQETQYF. DNA of the CDR3: TGTGCCTGGAGACGACAGGTTCAAGAGACCCAGTACTTC.

The V gene is TRBV11-2, the J gene TRBJ2-2; TRBD2 agrees at 8 bases. Germline CDR1 reads SGHAT; CDR2 reads FQNNGV. V trimming: 5 bases; J trimming: 7 bases; junction bases outside the gene matches: 9. The CDR3 extends over 15 amino acids. This chain's CDR3 is CASSPSASGSGELFF. For the CDR3, the DNA is TGTGCCAGCAGCCCCTCGGCAAGCGGGAGCGGGGAGCTGTTTTTT.

The chain uses TRBV27 and TRBJ2-5, with D unresolved. The germline V gene has CDR1 MNHEY and CDR2 SMNVEV (reference sequence). The ends were cut back, 6 bases at V and 7 bases at J, with 18 bases in the middle. The CDR3 has 14 residues. In DNA form, the CDR3 reads TGTGCCAGCAGAACCGACCTACAGTCAGGGACCCAGTACTTC. It specifies CASRTDLQSGTQYF.

This CDR3 reads CSVRDSPDTQYF. The DNA of the CDR3 is TGCAGCGTTCGAGACAGTCCTGATACGCAGTATTTT. The J gene is TRBJ2-3, the V gene TRBV29-1; a possible D gene is TRBD1 (5 bases). The CDR3 is 12 amino acids. V was shortened by 5 bases and J by 6 bases, with 12 bases between the two germline ends. Looked up from germline, CDR1 is SQVTM and CDR2 is ANQGSEA.

This clonotype has a handful of counts. V and J are TRBV6-1 and TRBJ1-5, with D perhaps TRBD1 (6 bases). Germline assignment: CDR1 MNHNS and CDR2 SASEGT. V was pared by 1 base and J by 6 bases, with 16 bases between. This CDR3 region has 16 residues. CDR3 in amino acids: CASSEVLGAYIQPQHF. The CDR3 DNA is TGTGCCAGCAGTGAAGTTTTGGGGGCTTATATTCAGCCCCAGCATTTT.

The V and J genes are TRBV15 and TRBJ2-1; 12 nucleotides match TRBD2. With 1 base clipped from V and 5 bases from J, the junction kept 3 bases outside the gene matches. CDR1 and CDR2 from the germline V gene are LNHNV and YYDKDF (reference sequence). This CDR3 has 16 residues. CDR3 residues: CATSRGLAGVHNEQFF. The CDR3 DNA reads as TGTGCCACCAGCAGAGGACTAGCGGGAGTTCACAATGAGCAGTTCTTC.

V and J are TRBV7-2 and TRBJ1-3; 9 bases line up with TRBD1. V dropped 2 bases and J dropped 0; count of bases not matched to a gene: 5. This CDR3 is 17 amino acids long. Looked up from germline, CDR1 is SGHTA and CDR2 is FQGNSA. CDR3 in DNA: TGTGCCAGCAGCTTAACAGGACAGGGGAGCTCTGGAAACACCATATATTTT. Translation: CASSLTGQGSSGNTIYF.

This clonotype was counted a few times. The gene calls are TRBV5-1 and TRBJ2-3; 9 bases are a match to TRBD1. Unmatched junction bases numbered 9, after V lost 7 bases and J lost 3 bases. The CDR3 extends over 15 amino acids. Germline loops: CDR1 SGHRS, CDR2 YFSETQ. Written as DNA, the CDR3 is TGCGCCAGCGCCAAACAGGGGGCAAGGACAGATACGCAGTATTTT. Encoded protein: CASAKQGARTDTQYF.

This clonotype has at least ten counts. The CDR3 protein is CASSLGREFNEQFF. The DNA of the CDR3 is TGTGCCAGCAGCTTAGGGCGGGAGTTTAATGAGCAGTTCTTC. The rearrangement joins TRBV7-2 to TRBJ2-1; 7 nucleotides align to TRBD2. This CDR3 contains 14 residues. With V trimmed by 1 base and J by 7 bases, 4 bases remained unmatched. Germline V lookup: CDR1 SGHTA, CDR2 FQGNSA.

This clonotype was observed at least ten times. The gene calls are TRBV29-1 and TRBJ2-5; possibly TRBD2 for D (6 bases). The CDR3 extends over 12 amino acids. Germline values: CDR1 SQVTM, CDR2 ANQGSEA. Deletions cut 7 bases from V and 5 bases from J, with 14 bases between. CDR3 residues: CSDERGSETQYF. The CDR3 region has the DNA TGCAGCGACGAACGGGGGAGTGAGACCCAGTACTTC.

The gene calls are TRBV9 and TRBJ2-2, with TRBD1 matching 7 bases. From germline, CDR1 is SGDLS and CDR2 YYNGEE. V dropped 2 bases and J dropped 0; count of bases not matched to a gene: 4. The CDR3 spans 16 residues. CDR3 amino acids: CASSVTGTANTGELFF. CDR3 sequence (DNA): TGTGCCAGCAGCGTTACCGGGACAGCGAACACCGGGGAGCTGTTTTTT.

The chain joins TRBV7-2 to TRBJ2-1, with 8 bases matching TRBD2. Germline V lookup: CDR1 SGHTA, CDR2 FQGNSA. This CDR3 comprises 13 residues. J lost 12 bases, V lost 5 bases, and 9 bases had no gene match. DNA for the CDR3: TGTGCCAGCAGCGAATACCCGGGACTAGGGCAGTTCTTC. The encoded protein is CASSEYPGLGQFF.